The rows below give T cell receptor beta chains drawn from one sample of a study of human T cells and chemical hapten exposure. MiXCR, applied by TCRdb to the RACE reads, yields one record per CDR3 protein. The sample lists under 400,000 distinct CDR3 sequences, roughly 4.6% seen once, with around 2.6% in the top ten. The sample here was whole blood, taken in connection with sensitization to the hapten diphenylcyclopropenone (DPC). The receptors shown here come from a woman aged 50 to 60 with alopecia areata. Some clones in this sample may be carry-over from other donors' samples. Both conserved end residues are part of each CDR3. The order of the fields is clone size, D gene, J gene, V gene, CDR3 protein, CDR3 DNA. A D gene is named only where the DNA matches it firmly. Only some rows state a clone size, as once, few, many or a class for expanded clones.

>NA|TRBD1|TRBJ1-6|TRBV5-8
CASSSDRGERSPLHF
TGTGCCAGCAGCTCCGACAGGGGAGAACGGTCACCCCTCCACTTT
>few|TRBD1|TRBJ1-6|TRBV12-5
CATLKAGTGDRSPLHF
TGTGCTACCCTAAAGGCCGGGACAGGGGATCGTTCACCCCTCCACTTT
>many|TRBD1|TRBJ1-4|TRBV5-1
CASSLGQGNEKLFF
TGCGCCAGCAGCCTGGGACAGGGTAATGAAAAACTGTTTTTT
>NA|NA|TRBJ1-5|TRBV7-2
CASSSGQSGQPQHF
TGTGCCAGCAGCTCAGGGCAATCAGGTCAGCCCCAGCATTTT
>many|NA|TRBJ1-1|TRBV7-2
CASSLDGSGTEAFF
TGTGCCAGCAGCTTAGATGGATCGGGCACTGAAGCTTTCTTT
>many|NA|TRBJ1-2|TRBV20-1
CSAPHLGSWGNYGYTF
TGCAGTGCCCCCCATTTGGGGTCCTGGGGTAACTATGGCTACACCTTC
>many|TRBD2|TRBJ2-2|TRBV18
CASSPASGSTGELFF
TGTGCCAGCTCACCAGCTAGCGGGAGCACCGGGGAGCTGTTTTTT
>many|TRBD1|TRBJ2-6|TRBV6-5
CASRPGQGASGANVLTF
TGTGCCAGCAGGCCGGGACAGGGGGCATCAGGGGCCAACGTCCTGACTTTC
>many|TRBD1|TRBJ2-2|TRBV27
CASRKGQGTGELFF
TGTGCCAGCAGAAAGGGACAGGGCACCGGGGAGCTGTTTTTT
>few|NA|TRBJ1-5|TRBV9
CASSVGPGGNQPQHF
TGTGCCAGCAGCGTAGGACCGGGCGGTAATCAGCCCCAGCATTTT
>few|NA|TRBJ2-7|TRBV29-1
CSGLGDSEGSYEQYF
TGCAGCGGGTTGGGTGATAGCGAGGGATCCTACGAGCAGTACTTC
>many|NA|TRBJ1-5|TRBV5-1
CASSFMTPNQPQHF
TGCGCCAGCAGCTTCATGACCCCCAATCAGCCCCAGCATTTT
>many|NA|TRBJ2-7|TRBV4-1
CASSQDVGSYEQYF
TGCGCCAGCAGCCAAGATGTGGGGTCCTACGAGCAGTACTTC
>many|TRBD2|TRBJ2-1|TRBV12-3/TRBV12-4
CASTLLSGISYNEQFF
TGTGCCAGCACTCTTTTAAGCGGGATTTCCTACAATGAGCAGTTCTTC
>few|TRBD2|TRBJ2-5|TRBV20-1
CSARAGTTPETQYF
TGCAGTGCTAGAGCTGGGACTACACCAGAGACCCAGTACTTC
>NA|NA|TRBJ2-7|TRBV9
CASSHGTGESEQYF
TGTGCCAGCAGCCACGGGACGGGAGAAAGCGAGCAGTACTTC
>many|TRBD1|TRBJ1-1|TRBV27
CASSSRQGATEAFF
TGTGCCAGCAGTTCAAGACAGGGTGCCACTGAAGCTTTCTTT
>NA|TRBD1|TRBJ1-1|TRBV18
CASSMARQGVDNTEAFF
TGTGCCAGCTCAATGGCGAGACAGGGAGTAGATAACACTGAAGCTTTCTTT
>many|TRBD1|TRBJ1-5|TRBV28
CASKLPQTTGRQPQHF
TGTGCCAGCAAACTCCCGCAGACGACAGGGCGCCAGCCCCAGCATTTT
>NA|TRBD2|TRBJ2-3|TRBV5-4
CASSLERGGRTDTQYF
TGTGCCAGCAGCCTGGAGCGGGGGGGCCGGACAGATACGCAGTATTTT
>NA|TRBD2|TRBJ2-2|TRBV20-1
CSATVPGREDTGELFF
TGCAGTGCTACCGTCCCTGGGCGGGAGGACACCGGGGAGCTGTTTTTT
>many|NA|TRBJ2-7|TRBV19
CASSIVAGYEQYF
TGTGCCAGTAGTATAGTCGCGGGTTACGAGCAGTACTTC
>NA|NA|TRBJ2-5|TRBV14
CASSQEPWVRDPETQYF
TGTGCCAGCAGCCAGGAGCCTTGGGTCAGGGACCCGGAGACCCAGTACTTC
>NA|NA|TRBJ1-6|TRBV12-3/TRBV12-4
CASSTGNSPLHF
TGTGCCAGCAGCACAGGGAATTCACCCCTCCACTTT
>many|TRBD2|TRBJ2-7|TRBV9
CASSPTGGSSYEQYF
TGTGCCAGCAGCCCGACGGGAGGGAGCTCCTACGAGCAGTACTTC
>many|NA|TRBJ1-5|TRBV21-1
CASSNKGTGVGSNQPQHF
TGTGCCAGCAGCAATAAGGGGACAGGGGTCGGTAGCAATCAGCCCCAGCATTTT
>NA|TRBD2|TRBJ2-5|TRBV19
CASSMRTSPGETQYF
TGTGCCAGTAGTATGAGGACTAGCCCTGGGGAGACCCAGTACTTC
>NA|NA|TRBJ2-5|TRBV14
CASSPGIETQYF
TGTGCCAGCAGCCCAGGGATAGAGACCCAGTACTTC
>many|TRBD1|TRBJ2-1|TRBV5-1
CASSYRQGATYNEQFF
TGCGCCAGCAGTTATAGACAGGGGGCCACCTACAATGAGCAGTTCTTC
>NA|TRBD2|TRBJ2-3|TRBV10-3
CAISLLAGVTDTQYF
TGTGCCATCAGCTTACTAGCGGGAGTCACAGATACGCAGTATTTT
>NA|TRBD2|TRBJ2-7|TRBV9
CASSAGLAGYEQYF
TGTGCCAGCAGCGCCGGACTAGCTGGGTACGAGCAGTACTTC
>NA|TRBD1|TRBJ1-4|TRBV6-5
CASSSAGGRREKLFF
TGTGCCAGCAGTTCCGCAGGGGGGCGTAGGGAAAAACTGTTTTTT
>many|NA|TRBJ2-3|TRBV20-1
CSASGRILGADTQYF
TGCAGTGCTAGTGGCCGGATACTGGGGGCAGATACGCAGTATTTT
>many|NA|TRBJ1-6|TRBV28
CASSSGLHNSPLHF
TGTGCCAGCAGTTCCGGACTCCATAATTCACCCCTCCACTTT
>few|NA|TRBJ2-7|TRBV29-1
CSAGVASEQYF
TGCAGCGCTGGGGTAGCAAGCGAGCAGTACTTC
>many|TRBD1|TRBJ2-2|TRBV30
CAWSVDRPKAGELFF
TGTGCCTGGAGCGTGGACAGGCCAAAGGCCGGGGAGCTGTTTTTT
>few|TRBD2|TRBJ2-1|TRBV20-1
CSARPIAGAYNEQFF
TGCAGTGCTAGACCTATAGCGGGGGCCTACAATGAGCAGTTCTTC
>many|NA|TRBJ2-2|TRBV13
CASSRTGRDTGELFF
TGTGCCAGCAGCCGGACAGGGAGGGACACCGGGGAGCTGTTTTTT
>many|NA|TRBJ2-1|TRBV18
CASSPPIGLSSYNEQFF
TGTGCCAGCTCACCACCGATCGGCTTGAGCTCCTACAATGAGCAGTTCTTC
>many|TRBD2|TRBJ2-2|TRBV6-5
CASSRTSGGAHTGELFF
TGTGCCAGCAGCCGAACTAGCGGGGGGGCGCACACCGGGGAGCTGTTTTTT
>many|TRBD2|TRBJ2-3|TRBV7-9
CAIPLPGLAADTQYF
TGTGCCATCCCCTTACCGGGACTAGCGGCAGATACGCAGTATTTT
>many|NA|TRBJ2-7|TRBV28
CASSLKDGSYEQYF
TGTGCCAGCAGTCTAAAGGACGGCTCCTACGAGCAGTACTTC
>NA|TRBD1|TRBJ2-6|TRBV24-1
CATSDPDRGPGANVLTF
TGTGCCACCAGTGATCCGGACAGGGGGCCAGGGGCCAACGTCCTGACTTTC
>many|TRBD1|TRBJ1-3|TRBV5-5
CASSKDRGAGNTIYF
TGTGCCAGCAGCAAGGACAGGGGAGCGGGAAACACCATATATTTT